The present T cell receptor beta chain was sequenced within a study of T cells in tumors after PD-1 blockade. This table comes from immunoSEQ multiplex PCR, and its TCRdb copy is limited to in-frame clones, with some not included. Of around 45,000 clones in the sample, around 85% are singletons; the top ten hold around 9.3%. Germline V gives CDR1 SNHLY, CDR2 FYNNEI. This CDR3 comprises 16 residues. The V segment lost 1 base and the J segment 4 bases; nucleotides outside the gene matches: 6. J is TRBJ2-5 and V is TRBV2; 10 bases are shared with TRBD2. The sequenced sample was PBMCs, obtained before anti-PD-1 therapy. The sequence was obtained from a human donor with advanced basal cell or squamous cell carcinoma (not recorded which). The chain's CDR3 is CASSEVAGGFGETQYF. The CDR3 bases are TGTGCCAGCAGTGAAGTAGCGGGAGGTTTTGGAGAGACCCAGTACTTC.